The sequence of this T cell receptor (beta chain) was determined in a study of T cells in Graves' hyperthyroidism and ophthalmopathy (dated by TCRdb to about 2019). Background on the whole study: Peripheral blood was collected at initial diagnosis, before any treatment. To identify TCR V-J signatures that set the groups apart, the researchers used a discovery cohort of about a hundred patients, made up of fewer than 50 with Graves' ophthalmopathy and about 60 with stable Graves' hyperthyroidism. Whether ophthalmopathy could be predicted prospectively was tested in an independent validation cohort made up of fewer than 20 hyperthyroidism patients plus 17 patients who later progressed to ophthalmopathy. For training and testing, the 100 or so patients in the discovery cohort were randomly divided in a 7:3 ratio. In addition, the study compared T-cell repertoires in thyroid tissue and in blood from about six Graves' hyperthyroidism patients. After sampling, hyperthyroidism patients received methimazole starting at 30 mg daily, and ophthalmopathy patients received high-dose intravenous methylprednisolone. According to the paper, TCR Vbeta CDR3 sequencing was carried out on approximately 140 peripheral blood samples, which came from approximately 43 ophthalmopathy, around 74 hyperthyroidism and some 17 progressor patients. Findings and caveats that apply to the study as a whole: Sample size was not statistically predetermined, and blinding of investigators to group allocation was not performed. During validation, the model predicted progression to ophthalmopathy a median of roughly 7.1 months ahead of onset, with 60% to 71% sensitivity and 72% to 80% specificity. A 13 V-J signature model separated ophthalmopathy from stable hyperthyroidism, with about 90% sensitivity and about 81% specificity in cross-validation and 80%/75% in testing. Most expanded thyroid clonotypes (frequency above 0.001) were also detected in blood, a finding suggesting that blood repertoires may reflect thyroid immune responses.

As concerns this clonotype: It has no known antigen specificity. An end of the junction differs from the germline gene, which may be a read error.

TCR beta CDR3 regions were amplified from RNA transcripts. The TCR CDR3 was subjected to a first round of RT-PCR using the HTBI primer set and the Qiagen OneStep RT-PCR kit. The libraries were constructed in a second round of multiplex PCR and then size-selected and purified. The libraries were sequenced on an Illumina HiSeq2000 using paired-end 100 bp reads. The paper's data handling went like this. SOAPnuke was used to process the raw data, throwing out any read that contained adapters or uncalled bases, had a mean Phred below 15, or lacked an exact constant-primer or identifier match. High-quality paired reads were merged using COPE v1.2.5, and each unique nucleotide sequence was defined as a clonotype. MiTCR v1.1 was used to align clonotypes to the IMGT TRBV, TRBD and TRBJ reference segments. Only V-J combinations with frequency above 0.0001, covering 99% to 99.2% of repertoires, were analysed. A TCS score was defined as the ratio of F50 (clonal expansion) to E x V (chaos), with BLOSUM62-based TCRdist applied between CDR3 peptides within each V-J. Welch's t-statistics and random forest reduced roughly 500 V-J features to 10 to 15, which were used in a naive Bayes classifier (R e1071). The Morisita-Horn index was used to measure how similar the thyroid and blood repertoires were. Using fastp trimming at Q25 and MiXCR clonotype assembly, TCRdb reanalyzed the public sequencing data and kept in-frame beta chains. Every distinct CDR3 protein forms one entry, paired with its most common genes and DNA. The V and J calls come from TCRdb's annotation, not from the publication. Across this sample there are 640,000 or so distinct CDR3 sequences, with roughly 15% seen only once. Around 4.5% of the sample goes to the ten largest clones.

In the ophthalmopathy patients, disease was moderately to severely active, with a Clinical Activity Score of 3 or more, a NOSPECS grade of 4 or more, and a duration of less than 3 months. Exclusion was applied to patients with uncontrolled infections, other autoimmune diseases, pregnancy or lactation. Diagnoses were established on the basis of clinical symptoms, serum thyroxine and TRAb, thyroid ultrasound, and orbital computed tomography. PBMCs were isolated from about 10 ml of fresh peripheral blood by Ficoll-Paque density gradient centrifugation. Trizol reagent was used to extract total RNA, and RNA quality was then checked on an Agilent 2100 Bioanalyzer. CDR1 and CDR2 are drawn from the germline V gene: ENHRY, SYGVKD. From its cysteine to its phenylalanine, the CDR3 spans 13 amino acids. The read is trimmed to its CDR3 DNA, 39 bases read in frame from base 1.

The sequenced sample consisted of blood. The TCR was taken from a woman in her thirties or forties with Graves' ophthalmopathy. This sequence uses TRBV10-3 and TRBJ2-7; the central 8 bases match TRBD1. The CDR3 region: CVIREGQDYEQYF. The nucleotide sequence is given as TGTGTCATCAGAGAGGGACAGGACTACGAGCAGTACTTC.